The T cell receptor (beta chain) under discussion was sequenced for a study of T cell repertoires in cytomegalovirus infection. Findings and limits, study-wide: Based on cumulative public TCR beta family frequency, carriers of CMV plus the relevant HLA were identified. CMV-specific TCR beta clonotypes restricted by HLA-C dominated the ex vivo response.

V was pared by 4 bases and J by 5 bases, with 5 bases between. Germline CDR1 is LNHDA and CDR2 is SQIVND (reference sequence). The CDR3 has 11 amino acids. TCRdb reprocessed the reads with MiXCR, giving one entry per CDR3 protein. In the table there are around 350,000 distinct CDR3 sequences, over 15% of which are singletons. There are a few counts of this clonotype. Its cognate antigen is unknown. The TCR was taken from a human donor in good health (CMV status not recorded). Some clones in this sample may be carry-over from other donors' samples. The rearrangement joins TRBV19 to TRBJ2-5; D is ambiguous. Sequenced sample: PBMCs. The CDR3 loop reads CASSNAETQYF. For the CDR3, the DNA is TGTGCCAGTAGTAACGCGGAGACCCAGTACTTC.